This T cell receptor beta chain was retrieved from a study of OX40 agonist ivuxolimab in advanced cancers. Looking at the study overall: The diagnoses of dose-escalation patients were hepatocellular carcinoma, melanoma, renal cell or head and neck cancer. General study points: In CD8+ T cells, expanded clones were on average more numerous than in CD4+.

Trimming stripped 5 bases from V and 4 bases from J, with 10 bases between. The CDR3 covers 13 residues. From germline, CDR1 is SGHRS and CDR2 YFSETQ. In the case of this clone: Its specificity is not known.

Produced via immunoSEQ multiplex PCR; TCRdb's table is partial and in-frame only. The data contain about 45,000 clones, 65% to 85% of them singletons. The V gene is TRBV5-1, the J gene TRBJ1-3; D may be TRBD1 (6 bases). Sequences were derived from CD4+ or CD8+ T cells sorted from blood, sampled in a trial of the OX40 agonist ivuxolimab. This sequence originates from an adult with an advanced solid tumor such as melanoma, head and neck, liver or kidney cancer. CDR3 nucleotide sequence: TGCGCCAGCAGTTTCGACAGGGGAAACACCATATATTTT. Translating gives CASSFDRGNTIYF.